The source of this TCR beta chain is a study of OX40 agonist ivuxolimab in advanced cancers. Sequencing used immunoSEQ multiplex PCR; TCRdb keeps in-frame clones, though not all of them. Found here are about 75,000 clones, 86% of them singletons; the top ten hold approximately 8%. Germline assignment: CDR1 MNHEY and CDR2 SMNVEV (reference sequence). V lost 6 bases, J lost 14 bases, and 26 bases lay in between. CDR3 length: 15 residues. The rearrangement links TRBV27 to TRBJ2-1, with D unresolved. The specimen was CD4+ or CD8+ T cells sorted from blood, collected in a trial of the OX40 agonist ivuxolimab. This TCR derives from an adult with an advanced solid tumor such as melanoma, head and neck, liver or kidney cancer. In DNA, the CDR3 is TGTGCCAGCAGAGCATGGGAATCCATGAGCTCTCGGGAGTTCTTC. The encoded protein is CASRAWESMSSREFF.